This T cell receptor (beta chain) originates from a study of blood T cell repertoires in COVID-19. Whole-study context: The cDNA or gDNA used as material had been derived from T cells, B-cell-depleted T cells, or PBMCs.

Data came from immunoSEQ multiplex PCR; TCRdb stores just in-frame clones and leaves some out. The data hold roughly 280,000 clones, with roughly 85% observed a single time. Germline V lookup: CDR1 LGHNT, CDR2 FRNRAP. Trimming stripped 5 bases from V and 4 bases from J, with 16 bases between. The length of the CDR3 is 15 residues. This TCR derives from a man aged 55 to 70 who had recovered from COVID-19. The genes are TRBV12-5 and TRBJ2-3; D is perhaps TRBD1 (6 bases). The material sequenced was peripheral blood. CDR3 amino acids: CASGPGETQADTQYF. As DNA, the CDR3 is TGTGCTAGTGGTCCAGGGGAGACGCAGGCAGATACGCAGTATTTT.